The clone carrying this TCR beta chain has a handful of counts. Antigen: not known. Sequence at one end of the junction differs from germline and may be a read error. Sequencing ends 3 residues short of the CDR3 end; the germline J gene provides the rest. CVID and control samples used equivalent genomic DNA input. The protocol was immunoSEQ multiplex PCR, while the TCRdb copy is restricted to in-frame clones and leaves out a portion. The specimen has roughly 28,000 clones, none found just once. The CDR3 length is 12 residues. Germline V gene data show CDR1 as SEHNR and CDR2 as FQNEAQ (reference sequence). The record originates from a study of T cell clonality in common variable immunodeficiency. Findings and caveats of the study: CVID subjects shared fewer TCRbeta clones than healthy controls did. Authors noted CVID clonality's cause needs subpopulation repertoire sequencing.

Sequencing was done on a sample of peripheral blood mononuclear cells. The clonotype originates from a person aged 18 to 75 in good health. This chain links TRBV7-9 with TRBJ2-1; no clear D gene. The part of the CDR3 DNA that was read is TGTTCCAGCAGTATACAGAACAATGAG. It translates to CSSSIQNNE. The whole CDR3 sequence reads CSSSIQNNEQFF.